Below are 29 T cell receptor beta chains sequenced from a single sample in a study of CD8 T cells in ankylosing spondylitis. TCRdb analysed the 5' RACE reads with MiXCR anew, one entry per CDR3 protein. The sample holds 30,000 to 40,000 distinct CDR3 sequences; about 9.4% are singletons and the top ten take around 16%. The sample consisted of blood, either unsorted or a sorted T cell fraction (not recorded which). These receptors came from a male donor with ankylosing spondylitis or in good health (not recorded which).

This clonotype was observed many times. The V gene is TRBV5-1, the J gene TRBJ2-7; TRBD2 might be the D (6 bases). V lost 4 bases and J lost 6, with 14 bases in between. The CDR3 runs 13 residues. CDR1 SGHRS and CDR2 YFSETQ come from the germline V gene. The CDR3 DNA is TGCGCCAGCAGCCCCGGGACTGCCCTCGAGCAGTACTTC. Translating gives CASSPGTALEQYF.

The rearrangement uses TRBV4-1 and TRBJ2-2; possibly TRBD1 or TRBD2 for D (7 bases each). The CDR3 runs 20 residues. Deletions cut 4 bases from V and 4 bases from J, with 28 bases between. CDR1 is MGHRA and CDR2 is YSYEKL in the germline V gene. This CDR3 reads CASSPRMGQGRGPITGELFF. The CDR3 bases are TGCGCCAGCAGCCCCCGAATGGGGCAGGGGAGGGGGCCGATCACCGGGGAGCTGTTTTTT.

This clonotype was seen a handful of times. CDR3 sequence: CAMGSGLPSYNEQFF. The CDR3 DNA follows: TGTGCCATGGGCTCGGGACTCCCCTCCTACAATGAGCAGTTCTTC. The V gene is TRBV5-2, the J gene TRBJ2-1; TRBD2, the table's D call, was not compared with the DNA. TRBV5-2 is described as a pseudogene. The CDR3 totals 15 residues.

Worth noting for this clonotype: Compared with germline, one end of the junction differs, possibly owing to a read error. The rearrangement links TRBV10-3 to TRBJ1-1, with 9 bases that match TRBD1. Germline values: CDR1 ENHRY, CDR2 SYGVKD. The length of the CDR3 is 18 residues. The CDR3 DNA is TGTGCCAACAGTCCCCGGGACAGGGTAGTTTGGAAGAACACTGAAGCTTTCTTT. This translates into CANSPRDRVVWKNTEAFF.

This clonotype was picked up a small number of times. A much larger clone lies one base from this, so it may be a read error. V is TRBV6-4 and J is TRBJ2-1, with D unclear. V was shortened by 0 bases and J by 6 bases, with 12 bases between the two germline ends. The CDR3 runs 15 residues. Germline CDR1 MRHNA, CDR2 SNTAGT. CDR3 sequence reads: CASSDSRSSSNEQFF. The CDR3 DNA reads TGTGCCAGCAGTGACTCTCGGTCTAGTTCCAATGAGCAGTTCTTC.

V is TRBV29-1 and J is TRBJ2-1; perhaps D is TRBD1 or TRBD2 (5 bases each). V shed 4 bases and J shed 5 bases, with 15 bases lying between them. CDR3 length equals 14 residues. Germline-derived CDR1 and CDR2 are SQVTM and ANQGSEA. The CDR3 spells CSVASSGADNEQFF. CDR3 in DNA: TGCAGCGTTGCGTCTTCCGGGGCCGACAATGAGCAGTTCTTC.

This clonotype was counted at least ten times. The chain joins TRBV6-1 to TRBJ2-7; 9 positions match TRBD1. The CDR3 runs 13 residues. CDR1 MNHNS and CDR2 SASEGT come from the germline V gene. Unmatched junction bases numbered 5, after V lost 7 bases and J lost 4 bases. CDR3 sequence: CASKPTGGYEQYF. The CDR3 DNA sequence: TGTGCCAGCAAACCGACAGGGGGATACGAGCAGTACTTC.

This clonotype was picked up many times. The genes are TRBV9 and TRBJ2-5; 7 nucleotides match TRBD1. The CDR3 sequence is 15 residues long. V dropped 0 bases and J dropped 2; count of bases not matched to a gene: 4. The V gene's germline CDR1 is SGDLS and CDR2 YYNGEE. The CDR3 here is CASSVGRQGQETQYF. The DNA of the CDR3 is TGTGCCAGCAGCGTAGGGAGACAGGGACAAGAGACCCAGTACTTC. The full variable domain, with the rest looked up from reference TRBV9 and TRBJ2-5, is DSGVTQTPKHLITATGQRVTLRCSPRSGDLSVYWYQQSLDQGLQFLIQYYNGEERAKGNILERFSAQQFPDLHSELNLSSLELGDSALYFCASSVGRQGQETQYFGPGTRLLVL.

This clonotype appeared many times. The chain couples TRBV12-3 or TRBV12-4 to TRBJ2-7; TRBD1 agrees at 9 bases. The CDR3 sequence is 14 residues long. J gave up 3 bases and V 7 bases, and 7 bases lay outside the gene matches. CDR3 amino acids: CASNLQGADYEQYF. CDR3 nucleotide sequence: TGTGCCAGCAACTTACAGGGGGCGGACTACGAGCAGTACTTC.

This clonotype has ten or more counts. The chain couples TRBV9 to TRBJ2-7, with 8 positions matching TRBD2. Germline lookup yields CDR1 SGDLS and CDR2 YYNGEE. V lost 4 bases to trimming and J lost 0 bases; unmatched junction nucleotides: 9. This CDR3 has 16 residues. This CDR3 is CASSPLGLAGSYEQYF. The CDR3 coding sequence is TGTGCCAGCAGCCCCCTCGGGCTAGCGGGCTCCTACGAGCAGTACTTC. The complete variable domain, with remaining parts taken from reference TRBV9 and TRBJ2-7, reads DSGVTQTPKHLITATGQRVTLRCSPRSGDLSVYWYQQSLDQGLQFLIQYYNGEERAKGNILERFSAQQFPDLHSELNLSSLELGDSALYFCASSPLGLAGSYEQYFGPGTRLTVT.

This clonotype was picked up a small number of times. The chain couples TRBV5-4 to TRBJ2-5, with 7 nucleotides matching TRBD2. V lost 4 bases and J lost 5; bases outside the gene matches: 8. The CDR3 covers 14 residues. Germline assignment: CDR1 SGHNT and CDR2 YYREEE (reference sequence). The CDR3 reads CASSEGRAGETQYF. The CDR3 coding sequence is TGTGCCAGCAGCGAAGGGAGGGCCGGCGAGACCCAGTACTTC.

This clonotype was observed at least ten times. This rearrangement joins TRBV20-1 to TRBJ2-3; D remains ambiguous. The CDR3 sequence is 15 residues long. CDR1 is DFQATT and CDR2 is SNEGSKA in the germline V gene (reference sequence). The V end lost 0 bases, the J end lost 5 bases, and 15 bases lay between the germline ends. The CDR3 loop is CSARDRALGLDTQYF. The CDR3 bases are TGCAGTGCTAGAGATCGGGCCCTTGGGCTAGATACGCAGTATTTT.

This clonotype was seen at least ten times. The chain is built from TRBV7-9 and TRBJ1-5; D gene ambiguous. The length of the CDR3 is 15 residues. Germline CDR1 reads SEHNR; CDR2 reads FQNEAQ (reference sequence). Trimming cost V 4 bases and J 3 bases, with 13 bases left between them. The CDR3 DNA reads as TGTGCCAGCAGCTCAGGCGGGTTAAACAATCAGCCCCAGCATTTT. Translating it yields CASSSGGLNNQPQHF.

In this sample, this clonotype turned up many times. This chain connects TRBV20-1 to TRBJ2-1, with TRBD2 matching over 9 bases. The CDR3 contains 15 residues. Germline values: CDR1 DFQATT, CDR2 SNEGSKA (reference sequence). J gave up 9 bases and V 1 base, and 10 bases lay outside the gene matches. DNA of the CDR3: TGCAGTGCTAGAGGCGGGGCGGGAGGGCCCGGTGAGCAGTTCTTC. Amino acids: CSARGGAGGPGEQFF.

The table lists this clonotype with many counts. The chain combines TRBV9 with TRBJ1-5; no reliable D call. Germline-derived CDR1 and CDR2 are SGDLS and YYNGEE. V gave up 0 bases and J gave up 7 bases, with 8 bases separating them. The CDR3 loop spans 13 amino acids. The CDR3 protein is CASSVGNGQPQHF. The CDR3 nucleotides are TGTGCCAGCAGCGTAGGAAACGGGCAGCCCCAGCATTTT.

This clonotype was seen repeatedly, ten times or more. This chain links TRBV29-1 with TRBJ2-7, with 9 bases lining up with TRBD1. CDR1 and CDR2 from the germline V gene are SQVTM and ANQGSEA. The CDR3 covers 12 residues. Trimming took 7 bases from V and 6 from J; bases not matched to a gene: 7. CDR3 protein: CSGGQGPSEQYF. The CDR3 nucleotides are TGCAGCGGCGGACAGGGGCCCTCCGAGCAGTACTTC.

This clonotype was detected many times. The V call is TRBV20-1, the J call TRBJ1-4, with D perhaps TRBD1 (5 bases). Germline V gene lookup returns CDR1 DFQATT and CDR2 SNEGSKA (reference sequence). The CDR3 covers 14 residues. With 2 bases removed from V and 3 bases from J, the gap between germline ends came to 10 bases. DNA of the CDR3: TGCAGTGCTAGATTGGGGCCAGCTAATGAAAAACTGTTTTTT. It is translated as CSARLGPANEKLFF.

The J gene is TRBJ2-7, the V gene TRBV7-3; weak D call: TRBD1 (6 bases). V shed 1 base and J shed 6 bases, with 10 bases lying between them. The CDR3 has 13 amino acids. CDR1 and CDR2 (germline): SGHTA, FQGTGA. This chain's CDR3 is CASSLNLRGEQYF. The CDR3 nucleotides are TGTGCCAGCAGCTTAAACCTCAGGGGCGAGCAGTACTTC.

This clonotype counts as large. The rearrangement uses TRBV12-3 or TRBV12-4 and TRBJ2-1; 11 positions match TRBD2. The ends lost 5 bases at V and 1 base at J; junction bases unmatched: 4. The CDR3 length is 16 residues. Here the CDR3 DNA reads TGTGCCAGCAGTCCGGGACTAGCGGCGTCCTACAATGAGCAGTTCTTC. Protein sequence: CASSPGLAASYNEQFF.

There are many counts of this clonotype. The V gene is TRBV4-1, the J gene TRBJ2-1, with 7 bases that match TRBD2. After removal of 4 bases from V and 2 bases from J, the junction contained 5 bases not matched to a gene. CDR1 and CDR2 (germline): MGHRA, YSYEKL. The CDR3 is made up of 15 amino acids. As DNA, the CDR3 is TGCGCCAGCAGCCCTGGACTAGAAACCTACAATGAGCAGTTCTTC. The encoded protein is CASSPGLETYNEQFF.

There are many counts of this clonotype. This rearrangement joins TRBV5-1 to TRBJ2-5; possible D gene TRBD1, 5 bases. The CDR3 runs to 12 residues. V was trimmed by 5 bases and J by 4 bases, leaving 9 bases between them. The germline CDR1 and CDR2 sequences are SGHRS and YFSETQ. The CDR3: CASRRGSETQYF. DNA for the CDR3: TGCGCCAGCAGAAGGGGATCAGAGACCCAGTACTTC.

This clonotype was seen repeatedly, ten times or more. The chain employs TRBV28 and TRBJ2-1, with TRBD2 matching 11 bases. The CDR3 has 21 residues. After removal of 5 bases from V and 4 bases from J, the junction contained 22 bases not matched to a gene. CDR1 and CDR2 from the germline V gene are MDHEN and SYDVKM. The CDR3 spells CASSTWTDLKTGTSGYNEQFF. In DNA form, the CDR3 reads TGTGCCAGCAGTACCTGGACAGACTTAAAAACCGGGACTAGCGGTTACAATGAGCAGTTCTTC.

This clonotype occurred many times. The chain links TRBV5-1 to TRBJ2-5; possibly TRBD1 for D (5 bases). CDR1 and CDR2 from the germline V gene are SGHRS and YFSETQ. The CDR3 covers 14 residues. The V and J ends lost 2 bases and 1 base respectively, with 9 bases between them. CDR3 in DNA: TGCGCCAGCAGCTTAGGGGCAGGCCAAGAGACCCAGTACTTC. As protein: CASSLGAGQETQYF.

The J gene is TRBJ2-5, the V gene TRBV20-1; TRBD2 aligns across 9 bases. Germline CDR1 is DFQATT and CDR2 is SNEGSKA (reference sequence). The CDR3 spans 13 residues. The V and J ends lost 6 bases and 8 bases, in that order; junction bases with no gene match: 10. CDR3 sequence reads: CSALREAGGTQYF. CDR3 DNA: TGCAGTGCCCTTCGGGAAGCGGGAGGAACCCAGTACTTC.

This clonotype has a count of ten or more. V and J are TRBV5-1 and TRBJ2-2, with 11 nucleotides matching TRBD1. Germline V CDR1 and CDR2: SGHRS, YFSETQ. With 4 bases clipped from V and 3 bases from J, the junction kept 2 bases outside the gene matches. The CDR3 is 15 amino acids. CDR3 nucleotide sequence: TGCGCCAGCAGCGGACAGGGGGCGCACACCGGGGAGCTGTTTTTT. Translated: CASSGQGAHTGELFF.

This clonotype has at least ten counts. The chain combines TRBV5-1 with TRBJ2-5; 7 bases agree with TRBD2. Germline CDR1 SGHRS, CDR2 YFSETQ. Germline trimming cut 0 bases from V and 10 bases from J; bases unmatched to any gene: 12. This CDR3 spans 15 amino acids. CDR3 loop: CASSLGASGPGIQYF. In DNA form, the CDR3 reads TGCGCCAGCAGCTTGGGGGCTAGCGGACCGGGAATCCAGTACTTC.

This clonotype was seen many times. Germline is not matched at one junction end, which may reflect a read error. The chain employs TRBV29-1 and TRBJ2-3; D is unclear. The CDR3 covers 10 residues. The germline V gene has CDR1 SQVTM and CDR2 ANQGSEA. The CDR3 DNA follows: TGCAGCGTTGGACTTTCACAAGTAGTTTTT. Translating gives CSVGLSQVVF.

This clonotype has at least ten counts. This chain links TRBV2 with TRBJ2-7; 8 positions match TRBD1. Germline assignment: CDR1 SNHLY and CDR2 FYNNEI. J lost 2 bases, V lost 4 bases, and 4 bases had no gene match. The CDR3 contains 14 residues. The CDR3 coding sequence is TGTGCCAGCAGTGGGGGACAGGTTACCTACGAGCAGTACTTC. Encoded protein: CASSGGQVTYEQYF.

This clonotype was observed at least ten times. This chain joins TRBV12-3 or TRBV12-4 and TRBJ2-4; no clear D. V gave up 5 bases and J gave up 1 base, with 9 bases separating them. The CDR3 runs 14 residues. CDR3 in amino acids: CASSPLDAKNIQYF. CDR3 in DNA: TGTGCCAGCAGTCCCCTAGACGCCAAAAACATTCAGTACTTC.